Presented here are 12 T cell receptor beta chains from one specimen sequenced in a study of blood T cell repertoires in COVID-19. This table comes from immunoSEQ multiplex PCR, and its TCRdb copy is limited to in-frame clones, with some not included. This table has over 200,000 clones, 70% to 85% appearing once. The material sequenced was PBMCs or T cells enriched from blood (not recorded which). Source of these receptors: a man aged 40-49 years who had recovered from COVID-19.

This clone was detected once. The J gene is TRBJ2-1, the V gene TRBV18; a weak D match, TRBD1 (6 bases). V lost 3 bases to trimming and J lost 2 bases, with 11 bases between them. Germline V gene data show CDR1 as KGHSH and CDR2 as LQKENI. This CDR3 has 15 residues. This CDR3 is CASSPTRDTYNEQFF. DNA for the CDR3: TGTGCCAGCTCACCCACCCGGGACACCTACAATGAGCAGTTCTTC.

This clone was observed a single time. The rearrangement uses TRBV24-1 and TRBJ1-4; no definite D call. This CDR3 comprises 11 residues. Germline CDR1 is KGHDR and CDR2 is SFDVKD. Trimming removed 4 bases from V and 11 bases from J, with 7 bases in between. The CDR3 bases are TGTGCCACCAGTGAGGGAGGGAAACTGTTTTTT. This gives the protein CATSEGGKLFF.

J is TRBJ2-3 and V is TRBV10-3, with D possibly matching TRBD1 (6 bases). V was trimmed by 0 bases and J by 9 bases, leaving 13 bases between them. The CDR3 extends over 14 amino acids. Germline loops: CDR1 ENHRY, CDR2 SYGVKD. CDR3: CAISESTGMGTQYF. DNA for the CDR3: TGTGCCATCAGTGAGTCGACAGGTATGGGGACGCAGTATTTT.

CDR3 region: CATRQGAWQPQHF. CDR3 nucleotides: TGTGCCACCCGACAGGGGGCTTGGCAGCCCCAGCATTTT. The chain carries TRBV28 and TRBJ1-5; 10 bases agree with TRBD1. J gave up 7 bases and V 10 bases, and 7 bases lay outside the gene matches. CDR3 length: 13 amino acids. CDR1 and CDR2 from the germline V gene are MDHEN and SYDVKM.

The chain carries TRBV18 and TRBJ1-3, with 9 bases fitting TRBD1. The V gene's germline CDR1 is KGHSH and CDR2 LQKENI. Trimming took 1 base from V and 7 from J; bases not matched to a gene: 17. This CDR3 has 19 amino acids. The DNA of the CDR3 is TGTGCCAGCTCACCACTCCAGGTGGCCCCGGGACAGGGTACGAACACCATATATTTT. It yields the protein CASSPLQVAPGQGTNTIYF.

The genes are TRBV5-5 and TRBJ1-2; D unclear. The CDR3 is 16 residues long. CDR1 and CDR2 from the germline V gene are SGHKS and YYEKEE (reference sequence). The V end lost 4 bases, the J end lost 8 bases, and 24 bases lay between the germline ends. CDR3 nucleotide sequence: TGTGCCAGCAGCGAGGAAGTCTTAAGAGGTGGAGGCGGCTACACCTTC. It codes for CASSEEVLRGGGGYTF.

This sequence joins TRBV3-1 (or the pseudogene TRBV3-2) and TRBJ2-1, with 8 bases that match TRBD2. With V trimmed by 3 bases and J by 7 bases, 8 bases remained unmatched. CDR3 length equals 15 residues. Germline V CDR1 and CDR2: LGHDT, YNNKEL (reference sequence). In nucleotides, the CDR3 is TGTGCCAGCAGCCAGTTAGCGGGATCGGAGAATGAGCAGTTCTTC. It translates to CASSQLAGSENEQFF.

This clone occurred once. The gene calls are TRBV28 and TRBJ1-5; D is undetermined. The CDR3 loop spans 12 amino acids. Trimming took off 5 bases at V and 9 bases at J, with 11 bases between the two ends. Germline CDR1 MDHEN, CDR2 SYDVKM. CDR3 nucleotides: TGTGCCAGCAGTACACAACCCCGGCCCCAGCATTTT. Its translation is CASSTQPRPQHF. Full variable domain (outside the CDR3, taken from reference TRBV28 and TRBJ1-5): DVKVTQSSRYLVKRTGEKVFLECVQDMDHENMFWYRQDPGLGLRLIYFSYDVKMKEKGDIPEGYSVSREKKERFSLILESASTNQTSMYLCASSTQPRPQHFGDGTRLSIL.

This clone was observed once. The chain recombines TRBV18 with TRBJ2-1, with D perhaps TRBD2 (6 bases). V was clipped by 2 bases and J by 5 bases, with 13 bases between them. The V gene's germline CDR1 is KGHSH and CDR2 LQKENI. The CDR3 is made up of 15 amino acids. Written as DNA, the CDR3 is TGTGCCAGCTCACCAGGGGCGGGGATCAACAATGAGCAGTTCTTC. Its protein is CASSPGAGINNEQFF.

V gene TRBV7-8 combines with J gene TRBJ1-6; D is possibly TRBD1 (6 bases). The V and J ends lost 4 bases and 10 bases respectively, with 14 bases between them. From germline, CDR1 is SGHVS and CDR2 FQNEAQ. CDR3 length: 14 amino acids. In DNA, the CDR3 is TGTGCCAGCAGCTCCCAACAGGGACACTCACCCCTCCACTTT. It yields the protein CASSSQQGHSPLHF.

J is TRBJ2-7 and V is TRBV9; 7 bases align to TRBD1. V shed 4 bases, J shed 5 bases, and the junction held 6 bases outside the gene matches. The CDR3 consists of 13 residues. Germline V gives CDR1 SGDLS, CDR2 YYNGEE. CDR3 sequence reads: CASSHVTGDEQYF. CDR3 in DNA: TGTGCCAGCAGCCATGTAACAGGGGACGAGCAGTACTTC.

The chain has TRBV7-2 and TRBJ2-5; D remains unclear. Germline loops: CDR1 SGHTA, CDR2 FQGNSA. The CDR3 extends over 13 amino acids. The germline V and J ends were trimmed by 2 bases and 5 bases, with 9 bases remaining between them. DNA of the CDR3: TGTGCCAGCAGCTTAAATTTTCGGGAGACCCAGTACTTC. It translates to CASSLNFRETQYF.